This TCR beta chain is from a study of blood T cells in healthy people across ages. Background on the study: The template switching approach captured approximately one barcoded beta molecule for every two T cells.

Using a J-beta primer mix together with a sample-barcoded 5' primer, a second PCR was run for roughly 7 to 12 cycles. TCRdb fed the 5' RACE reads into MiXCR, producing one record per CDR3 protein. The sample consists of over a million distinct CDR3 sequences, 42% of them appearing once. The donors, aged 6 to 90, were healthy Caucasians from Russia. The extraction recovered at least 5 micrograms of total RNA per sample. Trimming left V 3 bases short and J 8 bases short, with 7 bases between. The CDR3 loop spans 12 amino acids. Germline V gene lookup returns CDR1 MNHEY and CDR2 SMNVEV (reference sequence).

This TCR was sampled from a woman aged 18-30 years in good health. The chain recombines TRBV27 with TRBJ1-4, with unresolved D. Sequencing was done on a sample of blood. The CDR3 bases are TGTGCCAGCAGTTTTGTAGGAGAAAAACTGTTTTTT. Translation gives CASSFVGEKLFF.